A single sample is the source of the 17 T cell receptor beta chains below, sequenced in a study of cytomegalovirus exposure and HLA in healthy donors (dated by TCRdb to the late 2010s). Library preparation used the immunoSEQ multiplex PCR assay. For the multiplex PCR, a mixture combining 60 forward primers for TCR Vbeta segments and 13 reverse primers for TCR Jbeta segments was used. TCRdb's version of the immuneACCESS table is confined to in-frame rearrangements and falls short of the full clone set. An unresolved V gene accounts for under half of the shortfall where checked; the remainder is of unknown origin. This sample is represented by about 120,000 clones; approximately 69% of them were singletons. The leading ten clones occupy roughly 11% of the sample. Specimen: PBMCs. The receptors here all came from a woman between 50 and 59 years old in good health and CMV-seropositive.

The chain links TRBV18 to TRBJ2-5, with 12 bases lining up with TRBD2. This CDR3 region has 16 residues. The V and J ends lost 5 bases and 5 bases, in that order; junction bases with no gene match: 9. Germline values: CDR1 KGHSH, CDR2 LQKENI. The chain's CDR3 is CASSGASGRARETQYF. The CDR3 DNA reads TGTGCCAGCTCAGGCGCTAGCGGGAGGGCCCGGGAGACCCAGTACTTC.

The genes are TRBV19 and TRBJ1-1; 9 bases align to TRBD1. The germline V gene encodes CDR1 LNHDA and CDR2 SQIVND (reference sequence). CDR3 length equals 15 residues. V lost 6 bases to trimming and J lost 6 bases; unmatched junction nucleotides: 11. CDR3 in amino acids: CASSTTGGSFAEAFF. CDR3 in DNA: TGTGCCAGTAGCACTACAGGGGGCAGTTTCGCTGAAGCTTTCTTT.

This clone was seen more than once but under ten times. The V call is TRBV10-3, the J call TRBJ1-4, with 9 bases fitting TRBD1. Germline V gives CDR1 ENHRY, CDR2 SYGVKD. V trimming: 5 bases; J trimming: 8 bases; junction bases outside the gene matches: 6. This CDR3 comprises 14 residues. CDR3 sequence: CAISKGQGIEKLFF. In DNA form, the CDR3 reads TGTGCCATCAGTAAGGGACAGGGCATCGAAAAACTGTTTTTT.

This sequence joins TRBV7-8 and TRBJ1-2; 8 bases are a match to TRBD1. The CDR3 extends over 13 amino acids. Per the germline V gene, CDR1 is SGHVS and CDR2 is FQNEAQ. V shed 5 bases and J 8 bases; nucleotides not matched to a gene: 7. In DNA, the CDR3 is TGTGCCAGCAGCCTCGGACAGGGCGGGGGCTACACCTTC. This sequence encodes CASSLGQGGGYTF.

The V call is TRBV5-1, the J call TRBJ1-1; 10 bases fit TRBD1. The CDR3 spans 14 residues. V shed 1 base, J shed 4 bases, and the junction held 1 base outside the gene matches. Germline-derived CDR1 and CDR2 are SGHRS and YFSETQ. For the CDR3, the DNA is TGCGCCAGCAGCTTGAGGACAGGGGGCACTGAAGCTTTCTTT. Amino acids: CASSLRTGGTEAFF.

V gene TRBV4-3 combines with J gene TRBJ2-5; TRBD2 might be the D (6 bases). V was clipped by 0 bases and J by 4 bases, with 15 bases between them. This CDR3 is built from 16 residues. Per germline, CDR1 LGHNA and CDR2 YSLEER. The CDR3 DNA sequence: TGCGCCAGCAGCCAAGATTGGAGGGTAGCAAGAGAGACCCAGTACTTC. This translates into CASSQDWRVARETQYF.

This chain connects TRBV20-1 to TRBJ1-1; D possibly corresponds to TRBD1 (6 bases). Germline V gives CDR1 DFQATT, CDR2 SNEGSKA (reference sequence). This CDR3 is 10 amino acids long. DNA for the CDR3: TGCTCGACAGGTAACACTGAAGCTTTCTTT. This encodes CSTGNTEAFF.

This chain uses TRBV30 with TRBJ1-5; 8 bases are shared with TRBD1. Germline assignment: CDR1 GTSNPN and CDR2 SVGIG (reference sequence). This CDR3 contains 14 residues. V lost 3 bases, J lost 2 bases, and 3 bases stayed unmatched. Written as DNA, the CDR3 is TGTGCCTGGAGAGGCAGGGGGCGCAATCAGCCCCAGCATTTT. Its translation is CAWRGRGRNQPQHF.

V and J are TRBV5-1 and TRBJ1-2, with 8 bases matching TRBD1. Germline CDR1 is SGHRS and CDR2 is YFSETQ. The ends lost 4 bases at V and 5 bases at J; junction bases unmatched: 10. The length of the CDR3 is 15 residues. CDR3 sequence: CASSPGGTGQYGYTF. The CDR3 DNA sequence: TGCGCCAGCAGCCCTGGAGGGACAGGCCAGTATGGCTACACCTTC.

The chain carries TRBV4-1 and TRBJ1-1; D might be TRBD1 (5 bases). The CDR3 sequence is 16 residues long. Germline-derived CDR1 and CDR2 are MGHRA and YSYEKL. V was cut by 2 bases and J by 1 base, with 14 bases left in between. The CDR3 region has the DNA TGCGCCAGCAGCCAACTTCACGCAGGGTGGAACACTGAAGCTTTCTTT. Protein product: CASSQLHAGWNTEAFF.

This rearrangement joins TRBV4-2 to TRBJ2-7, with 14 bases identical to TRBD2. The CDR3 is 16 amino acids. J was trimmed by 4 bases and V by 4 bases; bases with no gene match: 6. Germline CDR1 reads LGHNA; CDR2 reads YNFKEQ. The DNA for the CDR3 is TGTGCCAGCAGCCCGGGGACTAGCGGGAGTAAATACGAGCAGTACTTC. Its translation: CASSPGTSGSKYEQYF.

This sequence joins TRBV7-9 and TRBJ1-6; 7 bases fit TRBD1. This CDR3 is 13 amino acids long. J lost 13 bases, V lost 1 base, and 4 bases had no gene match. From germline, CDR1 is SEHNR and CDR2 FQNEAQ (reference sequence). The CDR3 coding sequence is TGTGCCAGCAGCTTAGATGGGACAGCCCCCCTCCACTTT. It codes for CASSLDGTAPLHF.

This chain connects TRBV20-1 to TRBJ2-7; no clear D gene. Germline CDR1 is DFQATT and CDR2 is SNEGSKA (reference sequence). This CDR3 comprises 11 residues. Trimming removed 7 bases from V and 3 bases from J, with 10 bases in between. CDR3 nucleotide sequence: TGCAGTGTCGAGGAAAACTACGAGCAGTACTTC. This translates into CSVEENYEQYF.

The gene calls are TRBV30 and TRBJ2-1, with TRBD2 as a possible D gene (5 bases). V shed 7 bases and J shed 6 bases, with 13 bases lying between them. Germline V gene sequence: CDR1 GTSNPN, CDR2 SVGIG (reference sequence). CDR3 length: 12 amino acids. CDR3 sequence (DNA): TGTGCCTCCTCGTTTGAGGGCAATGAGCAGTTCTTC. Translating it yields CASSFEGNEQFF.

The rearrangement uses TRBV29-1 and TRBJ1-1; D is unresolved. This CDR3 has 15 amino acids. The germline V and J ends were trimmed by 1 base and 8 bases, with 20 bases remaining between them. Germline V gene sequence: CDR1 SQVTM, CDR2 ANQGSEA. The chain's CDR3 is CSVEGADFMGGEAFF. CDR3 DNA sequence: TGCAGCGTTGAAGGGGCGGATTTTATGGGAGGCGAAGCTTTCTTT.

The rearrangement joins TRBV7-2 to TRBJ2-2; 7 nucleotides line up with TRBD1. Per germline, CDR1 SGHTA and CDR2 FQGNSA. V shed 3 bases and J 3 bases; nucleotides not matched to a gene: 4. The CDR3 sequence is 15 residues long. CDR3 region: CASSFRTGDTGELFF. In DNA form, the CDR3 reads TGTGCCAGCAGCTTTCGTACAGGGGACACCGGGGAGCTGTTTTTT.

The CDR3 DNA sequence: TGTGCCAGCAGCTTAGCGGATCAGGGTAGGCATGGCTACACCTTC. Its translation is CASSLADQGRHGYTF. The J gene is TRBJ1-2, the V gene TRBV7-2; possible D gene TRBD1, 5 bases. V lost 0 bases and J lost 6, with 14 bases in between. CDR1 is SGHTA, CDR2 FQGNSA, per germline. This CDR3 has 15 residues.